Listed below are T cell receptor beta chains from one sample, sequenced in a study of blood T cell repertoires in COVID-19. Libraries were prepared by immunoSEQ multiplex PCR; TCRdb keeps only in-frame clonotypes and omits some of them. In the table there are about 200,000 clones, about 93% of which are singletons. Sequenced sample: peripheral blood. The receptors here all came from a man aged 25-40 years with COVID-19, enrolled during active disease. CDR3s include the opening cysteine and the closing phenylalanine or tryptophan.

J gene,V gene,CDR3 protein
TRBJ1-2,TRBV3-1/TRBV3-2,CASSQVVGVSYGYTF
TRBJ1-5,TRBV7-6,CASSLSQGQHF
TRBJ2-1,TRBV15,CATSRGRARGYNEQFF
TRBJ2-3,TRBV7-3,CASSLTSGLASTDTQYF
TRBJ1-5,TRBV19,CASSLMSGSNQPQHF
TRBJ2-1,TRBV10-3,CATARGGTYNEQFF
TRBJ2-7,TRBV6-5,CASRSPGQGTYEQYF
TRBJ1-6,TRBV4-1,CASSQAGIGSPLHF
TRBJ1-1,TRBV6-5,CASSYSGIQEAFF
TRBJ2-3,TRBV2,CASSRGGGTDTQYF
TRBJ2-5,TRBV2,CASSRGRETQYF
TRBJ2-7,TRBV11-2,CASSLGAGVTYEQYF
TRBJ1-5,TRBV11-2,CASSLNRDQPQHF
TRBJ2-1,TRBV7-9,CASSLGSASGVYNEQFF
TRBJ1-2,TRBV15,CATSRPLRAGYTF
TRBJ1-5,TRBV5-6,CASKKGQLNQPQHF
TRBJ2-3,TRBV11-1,CASSPRDRGSTDTQYF
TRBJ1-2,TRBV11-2,CASSLESGGYTF
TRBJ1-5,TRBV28,CASSRPTEEPQHF
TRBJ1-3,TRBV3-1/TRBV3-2,CASSQGRGGNTIYF
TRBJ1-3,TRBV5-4,CASSSRASGNTIYF
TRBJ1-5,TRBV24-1,CATPDEGAPSNQPQHF
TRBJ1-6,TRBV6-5,CASISADNSPLHF
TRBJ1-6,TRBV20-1,CSASEQDRVLSPLHF
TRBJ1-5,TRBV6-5,CASSKDTTYNQPQHF
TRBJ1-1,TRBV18,CASSPSGGWFTEAFF
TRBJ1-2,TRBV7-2,CASSLATGGGYTF
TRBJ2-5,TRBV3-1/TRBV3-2,CASSHTGGGETQYF
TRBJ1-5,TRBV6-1,CASSDAGHQPQHF
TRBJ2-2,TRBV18,CASSDRDSTGELFF
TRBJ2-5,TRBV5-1,CASSEQGAETQYF
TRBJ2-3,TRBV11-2,CASSLDREDTQYF
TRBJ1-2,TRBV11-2,CASSDRGGQLYGYTF
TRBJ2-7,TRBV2,CASRGHQQDTSYEQYF
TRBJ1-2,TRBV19,CASSIETGTTYGYTF
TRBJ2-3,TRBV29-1,CSVEETSGGAADTQYF
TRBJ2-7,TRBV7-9,CASSLAAPGDYGEQYF
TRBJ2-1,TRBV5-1,CASSLVFDRDIYNEQFF
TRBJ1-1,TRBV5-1,CASSGQAMNTEAFF
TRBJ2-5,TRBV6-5,CASSYSGTQETQYF
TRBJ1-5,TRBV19,CASSMGVGRLSNQPQHF
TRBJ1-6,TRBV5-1,CASSLGTGSSPLHF
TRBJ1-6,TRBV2,CASSEGGGGLGSPLHF
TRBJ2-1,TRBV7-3,CASSPQGLAGPNEQFF
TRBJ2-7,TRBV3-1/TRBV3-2,CASNPGQGTYEQYF
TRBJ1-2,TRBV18,CASSPRQGRSGYTF
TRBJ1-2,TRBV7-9,CASSLGTLGGSGYTF
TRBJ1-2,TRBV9,CASSVAGGYGYTF
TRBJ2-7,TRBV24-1,CATSDFKATEGF
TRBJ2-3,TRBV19,CASSIRTGGTDTQYF
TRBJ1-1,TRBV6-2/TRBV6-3,CASSYSIGDRVGDTEAFF
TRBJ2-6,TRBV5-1,CASSLPSGTGANVLTF
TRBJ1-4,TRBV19,CASSAQVAAEKLFF
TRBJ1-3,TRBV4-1,CASSQPHRVSGNTIYF
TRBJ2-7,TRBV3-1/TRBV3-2,CASGTEVFYEQYF